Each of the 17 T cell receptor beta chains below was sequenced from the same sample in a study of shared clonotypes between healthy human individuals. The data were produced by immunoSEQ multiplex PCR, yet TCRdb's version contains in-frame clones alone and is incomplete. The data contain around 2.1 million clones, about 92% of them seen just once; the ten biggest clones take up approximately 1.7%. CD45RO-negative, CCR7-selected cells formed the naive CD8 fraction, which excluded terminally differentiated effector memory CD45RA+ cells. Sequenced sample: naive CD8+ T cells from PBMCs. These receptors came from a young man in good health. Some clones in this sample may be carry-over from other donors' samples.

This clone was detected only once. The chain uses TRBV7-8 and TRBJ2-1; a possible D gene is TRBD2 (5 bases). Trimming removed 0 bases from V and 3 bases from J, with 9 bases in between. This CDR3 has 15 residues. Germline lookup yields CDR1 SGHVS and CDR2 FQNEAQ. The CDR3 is CASSLARLYYNEQFF. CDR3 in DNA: TGTGCCAGCAGCTTAGCGCGACTATACTACAATGAGCAGTTCTTC.

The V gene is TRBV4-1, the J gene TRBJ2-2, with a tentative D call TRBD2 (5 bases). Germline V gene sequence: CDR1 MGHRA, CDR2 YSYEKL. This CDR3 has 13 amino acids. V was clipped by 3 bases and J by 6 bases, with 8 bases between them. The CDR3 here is CASSHLGAGELFF. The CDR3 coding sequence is TGCGCCAGCAGCCACCTGGGAGCCGGGGAGCTGTTTTTT.

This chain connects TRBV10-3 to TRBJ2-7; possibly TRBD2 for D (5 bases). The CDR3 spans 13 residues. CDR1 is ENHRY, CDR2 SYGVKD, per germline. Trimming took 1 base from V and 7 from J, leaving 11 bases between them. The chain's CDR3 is CAISELASSEQYF. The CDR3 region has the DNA TGTGCCATCAGTGAGTTGGCTAGCTCTGAGCAGTACTTC.

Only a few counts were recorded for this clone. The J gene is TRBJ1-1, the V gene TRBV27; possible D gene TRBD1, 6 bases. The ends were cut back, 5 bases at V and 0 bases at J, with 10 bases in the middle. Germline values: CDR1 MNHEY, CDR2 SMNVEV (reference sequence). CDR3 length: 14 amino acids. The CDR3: CASSAGTMNTEAFF. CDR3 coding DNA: TGTGCCAGCAGTGCCGGGACAATGAACACTGAAGCTTTCTTT.

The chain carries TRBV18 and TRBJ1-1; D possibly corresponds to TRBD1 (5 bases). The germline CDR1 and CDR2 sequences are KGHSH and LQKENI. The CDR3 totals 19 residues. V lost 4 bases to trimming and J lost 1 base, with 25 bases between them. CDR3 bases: TGTGCCAGCTCACAAGGAAACGGGGGACCTGCATTTCGGAACACTGAAGCTTTCTTT. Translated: CASSQGNGGPAFRNTEAFF.

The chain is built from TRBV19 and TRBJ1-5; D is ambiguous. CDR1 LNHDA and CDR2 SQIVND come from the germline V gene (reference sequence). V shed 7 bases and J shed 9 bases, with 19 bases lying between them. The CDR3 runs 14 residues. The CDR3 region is CASTGGTTRGPQHF. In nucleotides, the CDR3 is TGTGCCAGTACGGGAGGAACGACGCGCGGGCCCCAGCATTTT.

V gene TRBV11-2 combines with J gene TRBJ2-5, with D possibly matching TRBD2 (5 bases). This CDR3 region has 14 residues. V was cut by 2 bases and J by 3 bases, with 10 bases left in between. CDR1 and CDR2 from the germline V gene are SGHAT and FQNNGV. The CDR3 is CASSLLEAEETQYF. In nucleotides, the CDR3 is TGTGCCAGCAGCTTATTAGAAGCGGAAGAGACCCAGTACTTC.

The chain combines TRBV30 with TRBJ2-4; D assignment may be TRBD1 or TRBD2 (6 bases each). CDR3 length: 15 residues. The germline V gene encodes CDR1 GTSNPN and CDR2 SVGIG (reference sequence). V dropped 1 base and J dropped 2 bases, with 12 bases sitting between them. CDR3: CAWSGEGGTKNIQYF. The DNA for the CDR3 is TGTGCCTGGAGTGGAGAGGGGGGAACCAAAAACATTCAGTACTTC.

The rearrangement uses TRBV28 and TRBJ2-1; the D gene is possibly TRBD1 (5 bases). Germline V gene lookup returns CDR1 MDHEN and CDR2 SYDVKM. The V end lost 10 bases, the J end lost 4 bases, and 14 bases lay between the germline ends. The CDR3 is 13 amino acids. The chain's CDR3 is CATYTRVYNEQFF. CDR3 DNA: TGTGCCACCTATACCAGGGTGTACAATGAGCAGTTCTTC.

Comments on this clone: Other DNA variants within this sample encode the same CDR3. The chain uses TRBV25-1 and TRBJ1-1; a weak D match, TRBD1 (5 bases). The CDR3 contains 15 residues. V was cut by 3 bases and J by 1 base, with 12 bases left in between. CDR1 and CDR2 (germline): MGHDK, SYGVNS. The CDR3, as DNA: TGTGCCAGCAGTGACCCTGCCGGGGGGAACACTGAAGCTTTCTTT. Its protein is CASSDPAGGNTEAFF.

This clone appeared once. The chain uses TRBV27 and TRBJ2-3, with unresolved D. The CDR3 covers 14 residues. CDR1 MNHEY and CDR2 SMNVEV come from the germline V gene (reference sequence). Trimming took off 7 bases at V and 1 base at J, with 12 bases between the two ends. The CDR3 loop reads CASNPRIGTDTQYF. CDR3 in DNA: TGTGCCAGCAATCCGAGGATAGGCACAGATACGCAGTATTTT.

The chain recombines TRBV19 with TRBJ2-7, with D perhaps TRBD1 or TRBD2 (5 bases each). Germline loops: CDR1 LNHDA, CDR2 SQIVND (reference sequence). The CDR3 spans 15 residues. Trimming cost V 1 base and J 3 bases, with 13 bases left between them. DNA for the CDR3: TGTGCCAGTAGTATAGGTTTGGGGACCATCTACGAGCAGTACTTC. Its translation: CASSIGLGTIYEQYF.

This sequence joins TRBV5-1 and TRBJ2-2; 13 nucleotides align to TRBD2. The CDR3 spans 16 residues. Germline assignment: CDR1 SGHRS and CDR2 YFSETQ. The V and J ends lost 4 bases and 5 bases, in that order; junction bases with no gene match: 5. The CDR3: CASSPWTSGSTGELFF. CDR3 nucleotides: TGCGCCAGCAGCCCCTGGACTAGCGGGAGTACCGGGGAGCTGTTTTTT.

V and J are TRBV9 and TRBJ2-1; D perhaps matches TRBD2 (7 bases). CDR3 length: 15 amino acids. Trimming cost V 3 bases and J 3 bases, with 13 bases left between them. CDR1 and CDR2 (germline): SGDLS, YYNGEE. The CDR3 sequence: CASSAEGGVYNEQFF. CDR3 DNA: TGTGCCAGCAGCGCAGAAGGGGGGGTCTACAATGAGCAGTTCTTC. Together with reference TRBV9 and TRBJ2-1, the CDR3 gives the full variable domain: DSGVTQTPKHLITATGQRVTLRCSPRSGDLSVYWYQQSLDQGLQFLIQYYNGEERAKGNILERFSAQQFPDLHSELNLSSLELGDSALYFCASSAEGGVYNEQFFGPGTRLTVL.

The CDR3 is CASSSQGGEAIGSYEQYF. DNA for the CDR3: TGTGCCAGCAGCTCACAAGGGGGCGAAGCAATAGGCTCCTACGAGCAGTACTTC. The rearrangement joins TRBV11-2 to TRBJ2-7; 7 positions agree with TRBD1. Germline lookup yields CDR1 SGHAT and CDR2 FQNNGV. V shed 4 bases, J shed 0 bases, and the junction held 15 bases outside the gene matches. The CDR3 covers 18 residues. Together with reference TRBV11-2 and TRBJ2-7, the CDR3 gives the full variable domain: EAGVAQSPRYKIIEKRQSVAFWCNPISGHATLYWYQQILGQGPKLLIQFQNNGVVDDSQLPKDRFSAERLKGVDSTLKIQPAKLEDSAVYLCASSSQGGEAIGSYEQYFGPGTRLTVT.

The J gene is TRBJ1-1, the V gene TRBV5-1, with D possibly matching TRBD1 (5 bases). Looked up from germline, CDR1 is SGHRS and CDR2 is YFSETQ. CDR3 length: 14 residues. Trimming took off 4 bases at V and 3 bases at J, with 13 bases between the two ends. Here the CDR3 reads CASSLNQGHTEAFF. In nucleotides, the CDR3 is TGCGCCAGCAGCCTCAATCAGGGACACACTGAAGCTTTCTTT.

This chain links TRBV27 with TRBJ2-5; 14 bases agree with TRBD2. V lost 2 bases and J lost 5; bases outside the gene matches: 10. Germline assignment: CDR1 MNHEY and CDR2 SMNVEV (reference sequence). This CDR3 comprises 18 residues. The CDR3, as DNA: TGTGCCAGCAGTTTAATTGGGACTAGCGGGAGCTTGATGGAGACCCAGTACTTC. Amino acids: CASSLIGTSGSLMETQYF.